The present T cell receptor beta chain was sequenced within a study of blood T cell repertoires in COVID-19. Study-level information: T cells, B-cell-depleted T cells, or PBMCs supplied cDNA or gDNA.

This table comes from immunoSEQ multiplex PCR, and its TCRdb copy is limited to in-frame clones, with some not included. The sample gives a few hundred thousand clones, over 80% of which show up once; about 2.9% is in the top ten. This CDR3 is 12 amino acids long. After removal of 4 bases from V and 8 bases from J, the junction contained 4 bases not matched to a gene. From germline, CDR1 is LGHDT and CDR2 YNNKEL (reference sequence). Sequencing was carried out using PBMCs or T cells enriched from blood (not recorded which). The sequence was obtained from a middle-aged woman who had been exposed to COVID-19. This chain links TRBV3-1 (or the pseudogene TRBV3-2) with TRBJ1-2, with 7 bases matching TRBD1. The CDR3 loop reads CASSLGTEGYTF. In DNA form, the CDR3 reads TGTGCCAGCAGCCTGGGGACAGAAGGCTACACCTTC.